Following are 18 T cell receptor beta chains from one sample sequenced in a study of CD8 T cells in ankylosing spondylitis. TCRdb itself ran the 5' RACE reads through MiXCR, one entry per CDR3 protein. Altogether 200,000 to 250,000 distinct CDR3 sequences are present, roughly a tenth being singletons, with the ten largest covering around a fifth. The specimen sequenced was blood, either unsorted or a sorted T cell fraction (not recorded which). These receptors all stem from a male donor with ankylosing spondylitis or in good health (not recorded which).

This clonotype was detected ten times or more. The chain joins TRBV20-1 to TRBJ1-4; D uncertain. Germline CDR1 reads DFQATT; CDR2 reads SNEGSKA (reference sequence). V dropped 2 bases and J dropped 6 bases, with 10 bases sitting between them. The CDR3 is 13 residues long. The CDR3 DNA is TGCAGTGCTAGATTAGAATTTGATGAAAAACTGTTTTTT. Amino acids: CSARLEFDEKLFF.

This clonotype was counted only a few times. The chain carries TRBV12-3 or TRBV12-4 and TRBJ2-7, with 7 bases matching TRBD1. CDR3 length equals 13 residues. V lost 9 bases, J lost 2 bases, and 7 bases stayed unmatched. For the CDR3, the DNA is TGTGCCAGTACGGGACAGAGTACCTACGAGCAGTACTTC. Its translation: CASTGQSTYEQYF.

Details on this clonotype: One base away lies a much larger clone, so this may be a sequencing read error. This chain uses TRBV3-1 with TRBJ2-3; 10 nucleotides line up with TRBD2. Germline V gives CDR1 LGHDT, CDR2 YNNKEL (reference sequence). The CDR3 runs to 17 residues. CDR3 nucleotide sequence: TGTGCCACCAGCCAAGGTTCCACTAGCGGGGAAACAGATACGCAGTATTTT. This translates into CATSQGSTSGETDTQYF.

This chain joins TRBV20-1 and TRBJ2-7; a weak D match, TRBD1 (5 bases). Germline V gene data show CDR1 as DFQATT and CDR2 as SNEGSKA (reference sequence). This CDR3 comprises 15 residues. Trimming took off 2 bases at V and 0 bases at J, with 14 bases between the two ends. CDR3 coding DNA: TGCAGTGCTAGACCTGAATCAGGGTCCTCCTACGAGCAGTACTTC. Translation: CSARPESGSSYEQYF.

This clonotype was seen ten or more times. J is TRBJ1-2 and V is TRBV20-1; no reliable D call. Germline V CDR1 and CDR2: DFQATT, SNEGSKA (reference sequence). V was trimmed by 6 bases and J by 4 bases, leaving 0 bases between them. The CDR3 has 8 residues. The CDR3 DNA is TGCAGTGCCTATGGCTACACCTTC. Translating gives CSAYGYTF.

This clonotype was seen at least ten times. V gene TRBV6-1 combines with J gene TRBJ2-6, with D unclear. Germline-derived CDR1 and CDR2 are MNHNS and SASEGT. The CDR3 contains 16 residues. V was cut by 5 bases and J by 0 bases, with 11 bases left in between. The CDR3 region has the DNA TGTGCCAGCAGTCCCTCATACCTCTCTGGGGCCAACGTCCTGACTTTC. Translating it yields CASSPSYLSGANVLTF.

This clonotype turned up a few times. The chain carries TRBV5-1 and TRBJ2-1; the D call may be TRBD1 or TRBD2 (6 bases each). From germline, CDR1 is SGHRS and CDR2 YFSETQ. V lost 0 bases and J lost 1, with 14 bases in between. The length of the CDR3 is 17 residues. CDR3 protein: CASSLGRGQGSYNEQFF. Here the CDR3 DNA reads TGCGCCAGCAGCTTGGGGCGGGGCCAGGGGTCCTACAATGAGCAGTTCTTC.

This clonotype was observed a few times. This chain joins TRBV5-1 and TRBJ1-1; D not resolved. The length of the CDR3 is 16 residues. Deletions cut 1 base from V and 1 base from J, with 14 bases between. CDR1 is SGHRS, CDR2 YFSETQ, per germline. The CDR3 nucleotides are TGCGCCAGCAGCTTGTCTCGCGGCGGAGGGAACACTGAAGCTTTCTTT. This gives the protein CASSLSRGGGNTEAFF.

This clonotype was seen at least ten times. The V gene is TRBV5-1, the J gene TRBJ1-5; D perhaps matches TRBD1 (5 bases). Germline V lookup: CDR1 SGHRS, CDR2 YFSETQ. V shed 0 bases and J shed 3 bases, with 10 bases lying between them. The CDR3 sequence is 15 residues long. In DNA, the CDR3 is TGCGCCAGCAGCTTGGTAGGGGCAACCAATCAGCCCCAGCATTTT. It translates to CASSLVGATNQPQHF.

In its sample, this clonotype was seen many times. The gene calls are TRBV4-1 and TRBJ2-3, with D possibly called TRBD1 or TRBD2 (5 bases each). CDR3 length equals 16 residues. Trimming removed 3 bases from V and 0 bases from J, with 13 bases in between. Germline V lookup: CDR1 MGHRA, CDR2 YSYEKL. In DNA, the CDR3 is TGCGCCAGCAGCCAGGGGACGGGTTCTAGCACAGATACGCAGTATTTT. Protein product: CASSQGTGSSTDTQYF.

This clonotype was found many times. V is TRBV6-1 and J is TRBJ2-1; perhaps D is TRBD1 or TRBD2 (6 bases each). Per germline, CDR1 MNHNS and CDR2 SASEGT. This CDR3 is 15 amino acids long. Trimming removed 3 bases from V and 8 bases from J, with 17 bases in between. In nucleotides, the CDR3 is TGTGCCAGCAGTGAGGGGGGCCTCCCCTGGGATGAGCAGTTCTTC. It encodes CASSEGGLPWDEQFF.

This clonotype was detected a few times. V is TRBV5-1 and J is TRBJ2-7; D perhaps matches TRBD2 (5 bases). Trimming removed 0 bases from V and 2 bases from J, with 12 bases in between. The CDR3 is 15 residues long. Germline CDR1 SGHRS, CDR2 YFSETQ. This chain's CDR3 is CASSLGGISTYEQYF. CDR3 sequence (DNA): TGCGCCAGCAGCTTGGGAGGGATTAGTACCTACGAGCAGTACTTC.

This clonotype was observed many times. This sequence joins TRBV20-1 and TRBJ2-2; D perhaps matches TRBD2 (6 bases). Germline V lookup: CDR1 DFQATT, CDR2 SNEGSKA (reference sequence). CDR3 length equals 16 residues. Trimming removed 0 bases at V and 0 bases at J, with 11 bases between. As DNA, the CDR3 is TGCAGTGCTAGAGATTACGGGGGATCGAACACCGGGGAGCTGTTTTTT. Amino acids: CSARDYGGSNTGELFF.

This chain joins TRBV12-3 or TRBV12-4 and TRBJ2-3; 12 bases fit TRBD2. With 5 bases clipped from V and 3 bases from J, the junction kept 9 bases outside the gene matches. The CDR3 is 17 amino acids. The CDR3 sequence: CASSPRRTSGATDTQYF. CDR3 bases: TGTGCCAGCAGTCCCCGAAGGACTAGCGGGGCAACAGATACGCAGTATTTT.

To note about this clonotype: Possible read error: a much larger clone is one base away. The conserved final phenylalanine or tryptophan is absent from the CDR3, which likely points to a read error. The gene calls are TRBV12-3 or TRBV12-4 and TRBJ1-4, with TRBD1 matching over 7 bases. CDR3 length equals 12 residues. The V and J ends lost 5 bases and 13 bases, in that order; junction bases with no gene match: 7. CDR3 nucleotide sequence: TGTGCCAGCAGTAGGACAGGAGAAGGACTGTTTCTT. Translating it yields CASSRTGEGLFL.

This clonotype has just one count. Given a much more abundant clone one base away, this may be a read error. The chain carries TRBV4-2 and TRBJ2-3, with D possibly matching TRBD1 (6 bases). The V and J ends lost 5 bases and 0 bases respectively, with 9 bases between them. The CDR3 contains 14 residues. Looked up from germline, CDR1 is LGHNA and CDR2 is YNFKEQ. CDR3 amino acids: CASSWDKSTDTQYF. The CDR3 nucleotides read TGTGCCAGCAGCTGGGACAAAAGCACAGATACGCAGTATTTT.

This clonotype was seen more than once but under ten times. V and J are TRBV3-1 and TRBJ2-6; TRBD1 agrees at 8 bases. V lost 2 bases and J lost 0; bases outside the gene matches: 6. This CDR3 is built from 18 residues. The V gene's germline CDR1 is LGHDT and CDR2 YNNKEL (reference sequence). In DNA, the CDR3 is TGTGCCAGCAGCCAAACGACAGGGGCGATCTCTGGGGCCAACGTCCTGACTTTC. It translates to CASSQTTGAISGANVLTF.

J is TRBJ2-5 and V is TRBV5-6, with 14 bases identical to TRBD2. CDR3 size: 17 residues. J gave up 3 bases and V 2 bases, and 6 bases lay outside the gene matches. Germline V gene lookup returns CDR1 SGHDT and CDR2 YYEEEE. Here the CDR3 DNA reads TGTGCCAGCAGCTTCCCGTCGGGACTAGCGGGGGAAGAGACCCAGTACTTC. It is translated as CASSFPSGLAGEETQYF.